This T cell receptor beta chain came from a study of blood T cell repertoires in COVID-19 (TCRdb year 2020). The study in broad terms: The collaborator samples originated in the United States, Italy and Spain and spanned the acute and convalescent phases of COVID-19. Sample metadata almost always included a de-identified subject ID, COVID-19 status, age in years and sex. Samples came from the ongoing ImmuneRACE study (first 160 participants) plus 1,254 subjects from 6 global collaborators. The dataset comprised deeply sampled blood TCRbeta repertoires from subjects exposed to, actively infected with, or recovered from COVID-19. A freely available public database, intended as a resource for researchers studying the immune response to SARS-CoV-2, is where the repertoires were released. The material from the prospective study consisted of cDNA or gDNA derived from T cells, B-cell-depleted T cells, or PBMCs. Where available, HLA class I and class II types were taken from metadata supplied by the sample provider and were not determined by assay-based typing.

The germline V gene gives CDR1 as SGHNT and CDR2 as YENEEA. Deletion took 5 bases off V and 7 bases off J, with a span of 15 bases between the germline ends. The CDR3 goes from the cysteine to the phenylalanine over 14 residues. Left in the record is the CDR3 DNA by itself, 42 bases read in frame from the first base. About this clone: Which antigen it targets is not known. Within one base of it there is no much larger clone, and no base qualities were kept.

TCRbeta CDR3 regions were amplified from genomic DNA using the immunoSEQ Assay, a bias-controlled multiplex PCR. From the authors' description of their analysis: Nucleated cell counts per sample were estimated from amplification of reference gene primers within the assay. Sequence reads were collapsed and filtered to measure the absolute abundance of every unique TCRbeta CDR3 rearrangement. For each sample, productive Simpson clonality was calculated as the square root of Simpson's diversity index over productive rearrangements. Here the immuneACCESS table is served through TCRdb, limited to in-frame sequences with V and J called. Missing clones are a known gap in these copies; in checked studies unresolved V genes cover under half, and the rest lacks a known reason. That table furnishes V, J and clone size, whereas the DNA furnished D and trimming. For this sample the table gives under 350,000 clones, of which around 87% were detected only once. The leading ten clones occupy approximately 4% of the sample.

Overall study outcomes, separate from this receptor: The amount of clinical and demographic metadata varied by source and participant and was provided uncurated.

Each collaborating institution followed its own protocols to collect whole blood in K2EDTA tubes. For TCRbeta analysis, collaborators shipped samples as frozen whole blood, isolated PBMCs, or DNA extracted from either of those sample types. This TCR was sampled from a man aged 18 to 29 with active or convalescent COVID-19. The sequenced sample consisted of peripheral blood. The chain couples TRBV11-3 to TRBJ2-1; a tentative D match to TRBD2 spans 5 bases. In nucleotide form, the sequence is TGTGCCAGCAGCCGAGGGAGAGGGTCAAATGAGCAGTTCTTC. Its protein is CASSRGRGSNEQFF.